Listed here are 8 T cell receptor beta chains from one sample, sequenced in a study of blood T cell repertoires in COVID-19. Profiling relied on immunoSEQ multiplex PCR, and the TCRdb table lists in-frame clones only, not all of them. The sample lists about 250,000 clones; 83% were seen once. The sample comprised peripheral blood. These receptor sequences come from a man older than 75 with acute or convalescent COVID-19.

The chain employs TRBV4-2 and TRBJ1-2; D may be TRBD1 (6 bases). CDR1 LGHNA and CDR2 YNFKEQ come from the germline V gene. V dropped 3 bases and J dropped 6 bases, with 20 bases sitting between them. This CDR3 has 16 residues. The CDR3 sequence: CASSQSVGALTHGYTF. As DNA, the CDR3 is TGTGCCAGCAGCCAGTCGGTGGGGGCCCTGACTCATGGCTACACCTTC.

The chain uses TRBV5-1 and TRBJ2-1; a possible D gene is TRBD2 (5 bases). CDR3 length: 16 amino acids. V gave up 0 bases and J gave up 5 bases, with 15 bases separating them. CDR1 SGHRS and CDR2 YFSETQ come from the germline V gene. CDR3 in DNA: TGCGCCAGCAGCTTGGAGGAGAGTAGCGTGAACAATGAGCAGTTCTTC. Translated: CASSLEESSVNNEQFF.

V gene TRBV28 combines with J gene TRBJ1-5; TRBD1 might be the D (6 bases). In germline, CDR1 is MDHEN, CDR2 SYDVKM. Trimming removed 6 bases from V and 0 bases from J, with 21 bases in between. CDR3 length equals 18 residues. The DNA for the CDR3 is TGTGCCAGCAGCCTTGGGGCCTGGGGGGGGCTTAGCAATCAGCCCCAGCATTTT. The encoded protein is CASSLGAWGGLSNQPQHF.

The genes are TRBV30 and TRBJ1-6; 11 nucleotides agree with TRBD1. CDR1 is GTSNPN and CDR2 is SVGIG in the germline V gene (reference sequence). The CDR3 runs 16 residues. With V trimmed by 3 bases and J by 10 bases, 11 bases remained unmatched. Here the CDR3 reads CAWSEKGRTGGSPLHF. The CDR3 coding sequence is TGTGCCTGGAGCGAAAAAGGGAGGACAGGGGGCTCACCCCTCCACTTT.

V gene TRBV4-2 combines with J gene TRBJ1-6; D remains unclear. The length of the CDR3 is 14 residues. The germline gives CDR1 LGHNA, CDR2 YNFKEQ. V shed 0 bases and J shed 6 bases, with 6 bases lying between them. CDR3 protein: CASSQETANSPLHF. In nucleotides, the CDR3 is TGTGCCAGCAGCCAAGAAACAGCTAATTCACCCCTCCACTTT.

V and J are TRBV6-5 and TRBJ1-5; D may be TRBD1 (6 bases). The CDR3 is 14 residues long. With 6 bases removed from V and 5 bases from J, the gap between germline ends came to 14 bases. Per germline, CDR1 MNHEY and CDR2 SVGAGI. CDR3 amino acids: CASSGGQIDQPQHF. CDR3 DNA sequence: TGTGCCAGCAGCGGAGGACAGATCGATCAGCCCCAGCATTTT.

V and J are TRBV7-2 and TRBJ2-7; possible D gene TRBD2, 5 bases. With 5 bases removed from V and 3 bases from J, the gap between germline ends came to 8 bases. CDR3 length: 12 residues. Germline V gene data show CDR1 as SGHTA and CDR2 as FQGNSA. CDR3 region: CASSISVYEQYF. In DNA, the CDR3 is TGTGCCAGCAGCATTAGCGTCTACGAGCAGTACTTC.

This clone has more than one count but fewer than ten. V is TRBV11-2 and J is TRBJ2-3, with D uncertain. From germline, CDR1 is SGHAT and CDR2 FQNNGV. Trimming took 5 bases from V and 3 from J, leaving 15 bases between them. The CDR3 sequence is 15 residues long. CDR3 sequence: CASSPMGYVTDTQYF. The CDR3 DNA reads TGTGCCAGCAGCCCGATGGGCTACGTGACAGATACGCAGTATTTT.